The next 31 T cell receptor beta chains were all read from a single sample in a study of regulatory dendritic cells for organ transplantation. Measured with immunoSEQ multiplex PCR; TCRdb has only the in-frame clones, and not every one. The profile covers about 28,000 clones, with roughly 84% appearing a single time and less than 0.5% taken by the ten largest. The sequenced sample was naive CD8+ T cells from blood. The subset here: CD45RA+ naive T cells. The origin of the receptors is a human donor in good health.

V is TRBV4-3 and J is TRBJ1-3; D is undetermined. V was clipped by 4 bases and J by 0 bases, with 7 bases between them. CDR3 length: 14 residues. Germline CDR1 and CDR2: LGHNA and YSLEER. The CDR3 DNA follows: TGCGCCAGCAGCCTCGGGTCCTCTGGAAACACCATATATTTT. Amino acids: CASSLGSSGNTIYF.

V usage is TRBV7-2 and J usage is TRBJ2-1; tentative D call: TRBD2 (6 bases). V shed 5 bases and J shed 10 bases, with 15 bases lying between them. CDR3 length: 13 amino acids. The germline V gene encodes CDR1 SGHTA and CDR2 FQGNSA. CDR3 nucleotide sequence: TGTGCCAGCAGCCCGACTACCGGAGGGGAGCAGTTCTTC. Translating it yields CASSPTTGGEQFF.

V is TRBV7-9 and J is TRBJ2-7; unclear D gene. This CDR3 spans 14 amino acids. Trimming removed 4 bases from V and 0 bases from J, with 10 bases in between. The germline V gene encodes CDR1 SEHNR and CDR2 FQNEAQ (reference sequence). As DNA, the CDR3 is TGTGCCAGCAGCTCCGCAGGAAGCTCCTACGAGCAGTACTTC. Its translation: CASSSAGSSYEQYF.

The chain employs TRBV27 and TRBJ1-2; no clear D. In germline, CDR1 is MNHEY, CDR2 SMNVEV (reference sequence). The CDR3 is 15 residues long. The V gene lost 1 base and the J gene lost 0 bases, with 9 bases spanning the gap. The CDR3 reads CASSLFPGANYGYTF. CDR3 nucleotide sequence: TGTGCCAGCAGTTTATTTCCGGGTGCTAACTATGGCTACACCTTC.

The rearrangement uses TRBV9 and TRBJ2-5, with 10 bases matching TRBD2. Germline loops: CDR1 SGDLS, CDR2 YYNGEE. This CDR3 region has 15 residues. Unmatched junction bases numbered 7, after V lost 3 bases and J lost 5 bases. Here the CDR3 DNA reads TGTGCCAGCAGCGGGGGTAGCGGGGGGAGGGAGACCCAGTACTTC. Encoded protein: CASSGGSGGRETQYF.

The J gene is TRBJ1-6, the V gene TRBV6-1; D possibly corresponds to TRBD1 (5 bases). Trimming removed 5 bases at V and 0 bases at J, with 8 bases between. The germline V gene has CDR1 MNHNS and CDR2 SASEGT. The CDR3 is made up of 15 amino acids. CDR3 coding DNA: TGTGCCAGCAGTCCAGGGCGCTCCTATAATTCACCCCTCCACTTT. Amino acids: CASSPGRSYNSPLHF.

This rearrangement joins TRBV28 to TRBJ1-6; TRBD1 might be the D (5 bases). The V and J ends lost 1 base and 11 bases respectively, with 21 bases between them. Germline CDR1 and CDR2: MDHEN and SYDVKM. CDR3 length equals 17 residues. The CDR3, as DNA: TGTGCCAGCAGTTTATCTTTCTCCGGGCTCGGGGGGACACCCCTCCACTTT. Translating gives CASSLSFSGLGGTPLHF.

The gene calls are TRBV4-1 and TRBJ2-7, with D tentatively TRBD1 (6 bases). Germline CDR1 reads MGHRA; CDR2 reads YSYEKL. The ends were cut back, 4 bases at V and 0 bases at J, with 13 bases in the middle. There are 15 residues in the CDR3. The CDR3 DNA reads as TGCGCCAGCAGCCCCTCGGGACACCTCTCCTACGAGCAGTACTTC. It is translated as CASSPSGHLSYEQYF.

The genes are TRBV19 and TRBJ2-2, with D tentatively TRBD2 (5 bases). Germline assignment: CDR1 LNHDA and CDR2 SQIVND (reference sequence). V was trimmed by 7 bases and J by 5 bases, leaving 11 bases between them. This CDR3 is 13 amino acids long. Written as DNA, the CDR3 is TGTGCCAGTATGTTACCGGGGACCGGGGAGCTGTTTTTT. Protein product: CASMLPGTGELFF.

In its sample, this clone was seen once. This chain joins TRBV7-3 and TRBJ2-2; D is perhaps TRBD1 (6 bases). V dropped 0 bases and J dropped 0 bases, with 8 bases sitting between them. Germline loops: CDR1 SGHTA, CDR2 FQGTGA. This CDR3 contains 16 residues. The CDR3 reads CASSLTGGTNTGELFF. The CDR3 coding sequence is TGTGCCAGCAGCTTAACAGGGGGTACGAACACCGGGGAGCTGTTTTTT.

The chain uses TRBV7-9 and TRBJ1-2; 10 bases line up with TRBD1. V was clipped by 4 bases and J by 8 bases; unmatched bases: 10. CDR1 is SEHNR, CDR2 FQNEAQ, per germline (reference sequence). The CDR3 spans 15 residues. CDR3 sequence: CASSSAPDRGSGYTF. The CDR3 DNA sequence: TGTGCCAGCAGCTCCGCCCCGGACAGGGGGTCCGGCTACACCTTC.

The chain links TRBV27 to TRBJ2-2; 9 bases align to TRBD1. The CDR3 is 16 residues long. The J segment lost 4 bases and the V segment lost 2 bases, leaving 5 bases of the junction unmatched. The germline V gene has CDR1 MNHEY and CDR2 SMNVEV (reference sequence). For the CDR3, the DNA is TGTGCCAGCAGTTTACCAACAGGGGGCCTCACCGGGGAGCTGTTTTTT. Encoded protein: CASSLPTGGLTGELFF.

V usage is TRBV4-3 and J usage is TRBJ2-5; 9 positions agree with TRBD2. The J segment lost 2 bases and the V segment lost 0 bases, leaving 7 bases of the junction unmatched. This CDR3 comprises 17 residues. The germline V gene encodes CDR1 LGHNA and CDR2 YSLEER. The CDR3 nucleotides read TGCGCCAGCAGCCAAGATGTCGTCCTAGCGGGGCAAGAGACCCAGTACTTC. Translation: CASSQDVVLAGQETQYF.

The CDR3, as DNA: TGTGCCAGCTTCGGAGAACGGCGGGGGCGCACAGATACGCAGTATTTT. It encodes CASFGERRGRTDTQYF. The chain recombines TRBV11-2 with TRBJ2-3; TRBD2 is a possible D gene (7 bases). Germline-derived CDR1 and CDR2 are SGHAT and FQNNGV. Trimming stripped 8 bases from V and 1 base from J, with 19 bases between. The CDR3 length is 16 residues.

On this clone: One end of the junction varies from germline; a read error may be responsible. CDR3: CASSLAGGYNNEQFF. The CDR3 region has the DNA TGTGCCAGCAGCCTAGCGGGGGGGTACAACAATGAGCAGTTCTTC. The chain has TRBV7-9 and TRBJ2-1, with 12 bases matching TRBD2. CDR3 size: 15 residues. CDR1 SEHNR and CDR2 FQNEAQ come from the germline V gene (reference sequence).

This chain links TRBV10-3 with TRBJ1-1; 7 nucleotides agree with TRBD1. The J segment lost 0 bases and the V segment lost 4 bases, leaving 17 bases of the junction unmatched. Germline V gene lookup returns CDR1 ENHRY and CDR2 SYGVKD. The CDR3 runs 19 residues. The CDR3 is CAISVLSGTAKNMNTEAFF. CDR3 sequence (DNA): TGTGCCATCAGTGTACTTTCCGGGACAGCAAAAAACATGAACACTGAAGCTTTCTTT.

As DNA, the CDR3 is TGTGCCAGCAGTTACTCGGGGGGGCCTGGAAATGGCTACACCTTC. Translated, it gives CASSYSGGPGNGYTF. The chain links TRBV6-6 to TRBJ1-2; maybe TRBD1 (6 bases). Trimming left V 0 bases short and J 6 bases short, with 14 bases between. The CDR3 is 15 amino acids. CDR1 and CDR2 from the germline V gene are MNHNY and SVGAGI (reference sequence).

The V gene is TRBV11-2, the J gene TRBJ1-5; no clear D gene. The germline CDR1 and CDR2 sequences are SGHAT and FQNNGV. The CDR3 extends over 14 amino acids. V was pared by 5 bases and J by 3 bases, with 11 bases between. The DNA of the CDR3 is TGTGCCAGCAGCCCCGGAGGATTCAATCAGCCCCAGCATTTT. It codes for CASSPGGFNQPQHF.

The chain employs TRBV5-6 and TRBJ1-1; 11 bases align to TRBD1. The CDR3 consists of 15 residues. J lost 3 bases, V lost 5 bases, and 6 bases had no gene match. Germline CDR1 and CDR2: SGHDT and YYEEEE. This chain's CDR3 is CASSFPGQGDTEAFF. Written as DNA, the CDR3 is TGTGCCAGCAGTTTTCCGGGACAGGGGGACACTGAAGCTTTCTTT.

V and J are TRBV19 and TRBJ1-5, with TRBD1 matching 7 bases. From germline, CDR1 is LNHDA and CDR2 SQIVND (reference sequence). The CDR3 sequence is 14 residues long. J was trimmed by 3 bases and V by 6 bases; bases with no gene match: 5. CDR3 sequence reads: CASRPTGSNQPQHF. CDR3 bases: TGTGCCAGTAGGCCGACAGGGTCCAATCAGCCCCAGCATTTT.

V gene TRBV4-1 combines with J gene TRBJ2-2, with D perhaps matching TRBD1 (6 bases). The V gene lost 0 bases and the J gene lost 3 bases, with 14 bases spanning the gap. The CDR3 spans 17 residues. The V gene's germline CDR1 is MGHRA and CDR2 YSYEKL. CDR3 residues: CASSQDELTGYTGELFF. The CDR3 DNA is TGCGCCAGCAGCCAAGATGAGTTGACAGGATACACCGGGGAGCTGTTTTTT.

This clone was seen only a few times. CDR3 residues: CASSEGTHTEAFF. DNA of the CDR3: TGTGCCAGCAGTGAAGGGACACACACTGAAGCTTTCTTT. The V call is TRBV2, the J call TRBJ1-1, with D possibly matching TRBD1 (5 bases). Trimming cost V 1 base and J 3 bases, with 6 bases left between them. In germline, CDR1 is SNHLY, CDR2 FYNNEI. The CDR3 totals 13 residues.

The chain couples TRBV6-1 to TRBJ1-1; no reliable D call. Germline V lookup: CDR1 MNHNS, CDR2 SASEGT. The CDR3 contains 14 residues. Trimming took 0 bases from V and 3 from J, leaving 8 bases between them. The CDR3 sequence is CASSEAEGYTEAFF. The CDR3 bases are TGTGCCAGCAGTGAAGCAGAGGGTTACACTGAAGCTTTCTTT.

The chain couples TRBV5-8 to TRBJ2-5; 9 bases line up with TRBD1. CDR1 and CDR2 (germline): SGHTS, YDEGEE. The CDR3 loop spans 16 amino acids. Unmatched junction bases numbered 13, after V lost 5 bases and J lost 5 bases. CDR3: CASSYEPGQGLETQYF. The CDR3 region has the DNA TGTGCCAGCAGTTACGAGCCGGGACAGGGATTGGAGACCCAGTACTTC.

The rearrangement uses TRBV6-5 and TRBJ1-1; 7 bases agree with TRBD1. Per the germline V gene, CDR1 is MNHEY and CDR2 is SVGAGI. The CDR3 runs to 14 residues. V shed 2 bases, J shed 5 bases, and the junction held 5 bases outside the gene matches. The CDR3 bases are TGTGCCAGCAGTTACGGGTCAGGGGGAACTGAAGCTTTCTTT. Translation: CASSYGSGGTEAFF.

The chain carries TRBV27 and TRBJ2-1; TRBD1 agrees at 10 bases. Germline V lookup: CDR1 MNHEY, CDR2 SMNVEV (reference sequence). The CDR3 has 13 residues. DNA for the CDR3: TGTACCTCAGGGACAGGGGACTACAATGAGCAGTTCTTC. Amino acid sequence: CTSGTGDYNEQFF.

The genes are TRBV27 and TRBJ2-3; D is ambiguous. This CDR3 is built from 14 residues. V lost 0 bases, J lost 6 bases, and 10 bases lay in between. CDR1 MNHEY and CDR2 SMNVEV come from the germline V gene (reference sequence). The CDR3: CASSLSSHADTQYF. Written as DNA, the CDR3 is TGTGCCAGCAGTTTATCGTCCCATGCGGATACGCAGTATTTT.

The J gene is TRBJ2-1, the V gene TRBV5-6, with D unclear. Germline lookup yields CDR1 SGHDT and CDR2 YYEEEE. This CDR3 is built from 16 residues. With 0 bases removed from V and 6 bases from J, the gap between germline ends came to 16 bases. The CDR3 nucleotides are TGTGCCAGCAGCTTGGCCGGGTCTAGAAGAATCAATGAGCAGTTCTTC. It codes for CASSLAGSRRINEQFF.

The CDR3 is CATKPGTGETYEQYF. The CDR3 DNA sequence: TGTGCCACCAAACCGGGGACAGGGGAGACCTACGAGCAGTACTTC. The chain uses TRBV19 and TRBJ2-7, with 10 nucleotides matching TRBD1. The V gene end was trimmed by 10 bases and the J gene end by 2 bases; junction bases not matched to a gene: 11. The CDR3 has 15 amino acids. The V gene's germline CDR1 is LNHDA and CDR2 SQIVND (reference sequence).

This chain links TRBV7-9 with TRBJ1-2; TRBD1 matches at 8 bases. The CDR3 sequence is 16 residues long. V lost 5 bases and J lost 0; bases outside the gene matches: 8. Germline-derived CDR1 and CDR2 are SEHNR and FQNEAQ (reference sequence). DNA of the CDR3: TGTGCCAGCAGCCCGACGAGACAGGGGACTAACTATGGCTACACCTTC. Its protein is CASSPTRQGTNYGYTF.

The chain has TRBV4-3 and TRBJ1-1; D not resolved. V lost 3 bases, J lost 1 base, and 15 bases lay in between. The CDR3 runs 16 residues. The germline CDR1 and CDR2 sequences are LGHNA and YSLEER. The CDR3 here is CASSQGISTENTEAFF. The CDR3, as DNA: TGCGCCAGCAGCCAGGGTATCTCCACAGAGAACACTGAAGCTTTCTTT.